The clone carrying this T cell receptor beta chain was seen only a few times. Its antigen is unidentified. TCRdb used MiXCR to reprocess the 5' RACE reads, holding one entry per CDR3 protein. Of approximately 260,000 distinct CDR3 sequences in the sample, over 15% are singletons; the top ten hold around a fifth. The CDR3 loop spans 17 amino acids. Germline V CDR1 and CDR2: SGHTA, FQGNSA. Trimming pared 0 bases from V and 4 bases from J, leaving 17 bases between. This sample is part of a study of T-cell memory formation after mild COVID-19. Whole-study context: Most TCR clusters belonged to a single donor.

Study-level results: SARS-CoV-2 specificity of second-wave clones peaking day 37 was unconfirmed.

The sample consisted of PBMCs or a T cell subset sorted from them (not recorded which). This TCR came from a man aged 18-30 years who had mild COVID-19 (a few samples of this study predate the infection). Cell type and time point are not known. The chain couples TRBV7-2 to TRBJ2-3; D is perhaps TRBD2 (5 bases). Written as DNA, the CDR3 is TGTGCCAGCAGCTTAGCCGGCGTCGGGGTCTCCGCAGATACGCAGTATTTT. This encodes CASSLAGVGVSADTQYF.